This paragraph reports one TCR beta chain. The CDR3 end shows no conserved phenylalanine or tryptophan, and so a read error is likely. Between the trimmed V and J ends, which lost 0 bases and 5 bases, there was a span of 12 bases. This CDR3 has 14 amino acids. CDR1 is DFQATT and CDR2 is SNEGSKA in the germline V gene (reference sequence). The template for TCR beta VDJ and CDR3 sequence profiling was genomic DNA. Each CDR3 protein gets one entry after TCRdb re-called the reads with MiXCR. This table has fewer than 150,000 distinct CDR3 sequences, about 48% appearing once. This entry comes from a study of CD8+CD57+ T cells in acquired aplastic anemia. Study overall: CD4+ cell libraries from healthy donors averaged approximately 9.8 million reads.

V usage is TRBV20-1 and J usage is TRBJ2-3; D is undetermined. The specimen was sorted CD4+, CD8+, or CD8+CD57+ T cells (not recorded which) from PBMCs. This TCR derives from a human donor in good health, serving as a control. The CDR3 DNA reads TGCAGTGCTAGAGACTTGGTTTCTGGAGATACGCAGTATCTT. It codes for CSARDLVSGDTQYL.